This entry is about one T cell receptor (beta chain). Antigen unknown. Sequencing of cultured CD4+ T cell DNA used the Oncomine TCR Beta short-read assay. Investigators obtained genomic DNA by extraction from cultured CD4+ T cells. MiXCR was run by TCRdb on the PCR reads, yielding one entry per CDR3 protein. The sample contains around 15,000 distinct CDR3 sequences, approximately 46% of which appear only once. The data stem from a study of vaccination and CD4 T cells after COVID-19. About the study: Stimulation of the cells used overlapping spike peptide pools from SARS-CoV-2 and from the common cold coronaviruses HCoV-NL63, HCoV-OC43 and HCoV-229E.

Indicated treatment: roughly 10-day PBMC culture with coronavirus spike peptide pools or control peptides (ViraFEST assay). Peptide pools at 9.5 to 10 ug/ml stimulated 2 million or so PBMCs per well with about 9.4 IU/ml IL-2. CDR1 and CDR2 (germline): LGHDT, YNNKEL (reference sequence). The CDR3 runs to 12 residues. V was shortened by 6 bases and J by 3 bases, with 8 bases between the two germline ends. Study results and caveats: In convalescent patients, 304 of 307 vaccine-specific clones were spike mono-reactive.

V is TRBV3-1 and J is TRBJ1-1; D gene uncertain. The receptor's source is a human donor who had recovered from COVID-19. Sequencing used CD4+ T cells from blood, cultured in vitro. The CDR3 DNA reads as TGTGCCAGCAGGGGAGTCGACACTGAAGCTTTCTTT. It codes for CASRGVDTEAFF.